These 28 T cell receptor beta chains share one sample of origin, sequenced in a study of blood T cell repertoires in COVID-19. Clones were sequenced by immunoSEQ multiplex PCR, and TCRdb holds only the in-frame ones, with some missing. This sample has 150,000 to 200,000 clones, with roughly four fifths found just once. The sample taken for sequencing was peripheral blood. These receptors were collected from a woman over 75 with acute or convalescent COVID-19.

The rearrangement joins TRBV25-1 to TRBJ1-2; D might be TRBD1 (6 bases). This CDR3 is 14 amino acids long. Germline assignment: CDR1 MGHDK and CDR2 SYGVNS. V dropped 3 bases and J dropped 3 bases, with 11 bases sitting between them. In DNA, the CDR3 is TGTGCCAGCAGTGATCACACAGGGCACTATGGCTACACCTTC. Its translation: CASSDHTGHYGYTF.

This clone came up a few times. The chain recombines TRBV5-6 with TRBJ2-7; D is undetermined. Trimming stripped 4 bases from V and 9 bases from J, with 20 bases between. CDR1 is SGHDT and CDR2 is YYEEEE in the germline V gene. The length of the CDR3 is 14 residues. The chain's CDR3 is CASSPSRGSPRQYF. The CDR3 nucleotides read TGTGCCAGCAGCCCCTCGCGAGGCTCCCCCAGGCAGTACTTC.

The V and J genes are TRBV11-2 and TRBJ2-3; D is unclear. This CDR3 comprises 16 residues. Germline CDR1 and CDR2: SGHAT and FQNNGV. Trimming shortened V by 1 base and J by 2 bases, and 13 bases separated the two germline ends. The chain's CDR3 is CASSLVGTKPTDTQYF. DNA of the CDR3: TGTGCCAGCAGCTTAGTAGGAACTAAACCCACAGATACGCAGTATTTT. The full variable domain, completed using reference TRBV11-2 and TRBJ2-3, is EAGVAQSPRYKIIEKRQSVAFWCNPISGHATLYWYQQILGQGPKLLIQFQNNGVVDDSQLPKDRFSAERLKGVDSTLKIQPAKLEDSAVYLCASSLVGTKPTDTQYFGPGTRLTVL.

CDR3: CASSFADSYNEQFF. The CDR3 coding sequence is TGTGCCAGCAGTTTCGCGGACTCCTACAATGAGCAGTTCTTC. The chain is built from TRBV28 and TRBJ2-1; D gene ambiguous. V was cut by 3 bases and J by 0 bases, with 6 bases left in between. Germline values: CDR1 MDHEN, CDR2 SYDVKM. The CDR3 is 14 residues long.

This clone was observed a handful of times. The chain has TRBV7-2 and TRBJ1-2, with D tentatively TRBD1 (5 bases). The V end was cut by 2 bases, the J end by 8 bases, with 18 bases between. This CDR3 contains 15 residues. Germline V CDR1 and CDR2: SGHTA, FQGNSA. CDR3 region: CASSLMATQGLGYTF. As DNA, the CDR3 is TGTGCCAGCAGCTTAATGGCAACGCAGGGACTGGGCTACACCTTC.

The rearrangement links TRBV5-1 to TRBJ1-1; D might be TRBD1 (5 bases). CDR1 is SGHRS and CDR2 is YFSETQ in the germline V gene. CDR3 length: 14 residues. With 4 bases removed from V and 5 bases from J, the gap between germline ends came to 15 bases. CDR3 sequence (DNA): TGCGCCAGCAGCGGAGCGGGGGAGGTTACTGAAGCTTTCTTT. Translation gives CASSGAGEVTEAFF.

This clone showed up just once. The chain couples TRBV4-1 to TRBJ1-1; 9 bases align to TRBD1. CDR1 is MGHRA and CDR2 is YSYEKL in the germline V gene. The J segment lost 5 bases and the V segment lost 1 base, leaving 5 bases of the junction unmatched. CDR3 length: 15 amino acids. CDR3 amino acids: CASSQASGTGTEAFF. For the CDR3, the DNA is TGCGCCAGCAGCCAAGCATCCGGGACAGGGACTGAAGCTTTCTTT.

The chain has TRBV5-1 and TRBJ2-2; 12 nucleotides match TRBD2. Germline V gene sequence: CDR1 SGHRS, CDR2 YFSETQ. The CDR3 sequence is 16 residues long. Trimming took 3 bases from V and 4 from J; bases not matched to a gene: 4. Here the CDR3 DNA reads TGCGCCAGCAGCTATCTAGCGGGGGGGCGCACCGGGGAGCTGTTTTTT. Its translation: CASSYLAGGRTGELFF.

The gene calls are TRBV18 and TRBJ2-3; 9 nucleotides match TRBD2. V shed 3 bases, J shed 4 bases, and the junction held 8 bases outside the gene matches. The CDR3 runs 16 residues. Germline values: CDR1 KGHSH, CDR2 LQKENI. The DNA for the CDR3 is TGTGCCAGCTCACCCCCTAGCGGGACGGTCGCAGATACGCAGTATTTT. Amino acids: CASSPPSGTVADTQYF.

This sequence joins TRBV5-4 and TRBJ2-7; tentative D call: TRBD2 (6 bases). This CDR3 region has 16 residues. The germline V gene encodes CDR1 SGHNT and CDR2 YYREEE (reference sequence). Trimming removed 4 bases at V and 5 bases at J, with 22 bases between. CDR3 sequence (DNA): TGTGCCAGCAGCGGTGGGACTCCACATGCCTCACACGAGCAGTACTTC. As protein: CASSGGTPHASHEQYF. The full variable domain, its missing parts supplied by reference TRBV5-4 and TRBJ2-7, is ETGVTQSPTHLIKTRGQQVTLRCSSQSGHNTVSWYQQALGQGPQFIFQYYREEENGRGNFPPRFSGLQFPNYSSELNVNALELDDSALYLCASSGGTPHASHEQYFGPGTRLTVT.

J is TRBJ1-2 and V is TRBV4-1; D gene uncertain. Trimming removed 2 bases at V and 3 bases at J, with 13 bases between. The CDR3 has 15 amino acids. Germline V CDR1 and CDR2: MGHRA, YSYEKL. CDR3 bases: TGCGCCAGCAGCCAAAGGGAGAATGCTCACTATGGCTACACCTTC. This sequence encodes CASSQRENAHYGYTF.

The CDR3 DNA is TGTGCCAGCAGCAACGGGAGAATGCCCGGGGAGCTGTTTTTT. Translated, it gives CASSNGRMPGELFF. This chain joins TRBV5-4 and TRBJ2-2, with D maybe TRBD2 (6 bases). Per germline, CDR1 SGHNT and CDR2 YYREEE (reference sequence). The germline V and J ends were trimmed by 4 bases and 6 bases, with 13 bases remaining between them. The CDR3 is 14 amino acids.

This chain connects TRBV10-3 to TRBJ1-3, with D possibly being TRBD1 (6 bases). The CDR3 totals 14 residues. V lost 2 bases, J lost 9 bases, and 14 bases lay in between. CDR1 is ENHRY, CDR2 SYGVKD, per germline. The CDR3 DNA is TGTGCCATCAGTGAGGACAGGTTTGATGGCACCATATATTTT. It translates to CAISEDRFDGTIYF.

The V call is TRBV24-1, the J call TRBJ2-3, with 14 bases matching TRBD2. The length of the CDR3 is 21 residues. V dropped 5 bases and J dropped 1; count of bases not matched to a gene: 16. Germline CDR1 is KGHDR and CDR2 is SFDVKD. CDR3 coding DNA: TGTGCCACCAGTGGTCTTCGACGCGGGACTAGCGGGAGAGAGGGCACAGATACGCAGTATTTT. This codes for CATSGLRRGTSGREGTDTQYF.

For the CDR3, the DNA is TGTGCCAGCAGCTTAGCCTCGCTAGCGTCCTACAATGAGCAGTTCTTC. It yields the protein CASSLASLASYNEQFF. This chain joins TRBV7-3 and TRBJ2-1; perhaps TRBD2 as D (6 bases). Trimming left V 2 bases short and J 1 base short, with 12 bases between. This CDR3 is built from 16 residues. Germline CDR1 SGHTA, CDR2 FQGTGA. Complete variable domain (other parts from reference TRBV7-3 and TRBJ2-1): GAGVSQTPSNKVTEKGKYVELRCDPISGHTALYWYRQSLGQGPEFLIYFQGTGAADDSGLPNDRFFAVRPEGSVSTLKIQRTERGDSAVYLCASSLASLASYNEQFFGPGTRLTVL.

J is TRBJ2-3 and V is TRBV4-1, with 14 bases lining up with TRBD2. From germline, CDR1 is MGHRA and CDR2 YSYEKL. This CDR3 region has 17 residues. V lost 3 bases to trimming and J lost 4 bases; unmatched junction nucleotides: 6. The CDR3 DNA reads as TGCGCCAGCAGCCAGGCCGGGACTAGCGGGAGATCAGATACGCAGTATTTT. This gives the protein CASSQAGTSGRSDTQYF.

The V call is TRBV6-5, the J call TRBJ1-2; 8 positions match TRBD1. This CDR3 is 14 amino acids long. The germline V gene has CDR1 MNHEY and CDR2 SVGAGI. V lost 7 bases to trimming and J lost 4 bases; unmatched junction nucleotides: 8. CDR3 protein: CASTAGTGVYGYTF. The CDR3 nucleotides are TGTGCCAGCACCGCCGGGACAGGAGTCTATGGCTACACCTTC.

The V call is TRBV18, the J call TRBJ2-5; 12 bases agree with TRBD2. The CDR3 extends over 15 amino acids. Germline CDR1 reads KGHSH; CDR2 reads LQKENI. J gave up 2 bases and V 4 bases, and 2 bases lay outside the gene matches. For the CDR3, the DNA is TGTGCCAGCTCACTTGGACTAGCGGGACAAGAGACCCAGTACTTC. Amino acid sequence: CASSLGLAGQETQYF. Filled out from reference TRBV18 and TRBJ2-5, the complete variable domain reads NAGVMQNPRHLVRRRGQEARLRCSPMKGHSHVYWYRQLPEEGLKFMVYLQKENIIDESGMPKERFSAEFPKEGPSILRIQQVVRGDSAAYFCASSLGLAGQETQYFGPGTRLLVL.

The chain employs TRBV6-5 and TRBJ2-3, with D perhaps matching TRBD1 (5 bases). This CDR3 spans 13 amino acids. The V and J ends lost 0 bases and 6 bases respectively, with 7 bases between them. Per the germline V gene, CDR1 is MNHEY and CDR2 is SVGAGI. CDR3 nucleotides: TGTGCCAGCAGTTACTCTCAGGGTGATACGCAGTATTTT. This encodes CASSYSQGDTQYF.

This chain uses TRBV3-1 (or the pseudogene TRBV3-2) with TRBJ2-1; the match to TRBD1 covers 11 bases. Trimming cost V 4 bases and J 11 bases; bases outside gene matches: 4. The CDR3 covers 13 residues. The germline V gene encodes CDR1 LGHDT and CDR2 YNNKEL (reference sequence). In DNA, the CDR3 is TGTGCCAGCAGCCCGGGACAGGGGGGAAAGCAGTTCTTC. The encoded protein is CASSPGQGGKQFF.

Many counts were recorded for this clone. This chain links TRBV5-1 with TRBJ1-4, with D perhaps matching TRBD1 (6 bases). V lost 0 bases, J lost 8 bases, and 11 bases lay in between. This CDR3 region has 14 residues. The V gene's germline CDR1 is SGHRS and CDR2 YFSETQ. The CDR3 nucleotides are TGCGCCAGCAGCTTGGTTGGGCAGGGGGAAAAACTGTTTTTT. This gives the protein CASSLVGQGEKLFF.

The sample holds one count of this clone. CDR3 nucleotide sequence: TGTGCCAGCAGCTTAAAGGGGACAGGATCGGAAAAACTGTTTTTT. Protein: CASSLKGTGSEKLFF. The chain couples TRBV7-9 to TRBJ1-4, with 8 bases identical to TRBD1. The CDR3 contains 15 residues. CDR1 is SEHNR and CDR2 is FQNEAQ in the germline V gene (reference sequence). V was pared by 2 bases and J by 8 bases, with 7 bases of the junction left unmatched.

This clone was counted only a few times. The rearrangement uses TRBV7-2 and TRBJ2-7; D is unresolved. The V end was cut by 5 bases, the J end by 6 bases, with 11 bases between. The CDR3 contains 12 residues. Germline CDR1 reads SGHTA; CDR2 reads FQGNSA. CDR3 nucleotides: TGTGCCAGCAGCCCACTTACCCCCGAGCAGTACTTC. This translates into CASSPLTPEQYF.

This clone showed up many times. The V and J genes are TRBV10-3 and TRBJ2-3; 7 nucleotides align to TRBD2. Germline assignment: CDR1 ENHRY and CDR2 SYGVKD. This CDR3 contains 15 residues. Trimming took 5 bases from V and 2 from J; bases not matched to a gene: 7. The CDR3 coding sequence is TGTGCCATCAGTCCAAGCGGGGAACACACAGATACGCAGTATTTT. It encodes CAISPSGEHTDTQYF.

V gene TRBV13 combines with J gene TRBJ1-3; tentative D call: TRBD1 (6 bases). Germline loops: CDR1 PRHDT, CDR2 FYEKMQ (reference sequence). Trimming stripped 3 bases from V and 8 bases from J, with 11 bases between. The CDR3 runs 13 residues. CDR3 sequence (DNA): TGTGCCAGCAGCTTCCAGGGGAAGGACACCATATATTTT. Amino acid sequence: CASSFQGKDTIYF. The complete variable domain, with remaining parts taken from reference TRBV13 and TRBJ1-3, reads AAGVIQSPRHLIKEKRETATLKCYPIPRHDTVYWYQQGPGQDPQFLISFYEKMQSDKGSIPDRFSAQQFSDYHSELNMSSLELGDSALYFCASSFQGKDTIYFGEGSWLTVV.

This clone was recorded a few times. This chain uses TRBV19 with TRBJ1-3; a weak D match, TRBD1 (6 bases). The germline V gene encodes CDR1 LNHDA and CDR2 SQIVND (reference sequence). V gave up 3 bases and J gave up 0 bases, with 15 bases separating them. This CDR3 has 17 amino acids. The CDR3 sequence: CASSIGRGWGSGNTIYF. CDR3 coding DNA: TGTGCCAGTAGTATCGGCAGGGGCTGGGGCTCTGGAAACACCATATATTTT.

V usage is TRBV7-8 and J usage is TRBJ2-2; 10 bases align to TRBD1. Germline assignment: CDR1 SGHVS and CDR2 FQNEAQ. Unmatched junction bases numbered 11, after V lost 5 bases and J lost 5 bases. The CDR3 totals 17 residues. The CDR3 DNA sequence: TGTGCCAGCAGCCGAGAAAAGACAGGGGGCTTAACCGGGGAGCTGTTTTTT. It encodes CASSREKTGGLTGELFF.

The chain couples TRBV3-1 (or the pseudogene TRBV3-2) to TRBJ1-1; D gene uncertain. Trimming took 4 bases from V and 5 from J, leaving 14 bases between them. Germline CDR1 reads LGHDT; CDR2 reads YNNKEL (reference sequence). The CDR3 contains 14 residues. CDR3 region: CASSPGGRGTEAFF. The CDR3 DNA reads as TGTGCCAGCAGCCCAGGAGGTCGAGGGACTGAAGCTTTCTTT.